The entry below describes one TCR beta chain. Antigen unknown. The CDR3 loop spans 16 amino acids. Germline loops: CDR1 MDHEN, CDR2 SYDVKM. The germline V and J ends were trimmed by 5 bases and 1 base, with 17 bases remaining between them. Sorted-subset replicate PCRs used roughly 210 ng of genomic DNA. This amount corresponded to tens of thousands of T cell genomes. Original processing notes: ImmunoSEQ gave junction-only sequences without quality scores, so filtering differed. Libraries were prepared by immunoSEQ multiplex PCR; TCRdb keeps only in-frame clonotypes and omits some of them. V, J and clone size are those of that table, while D and trimming were read from the DNA. The repertoire holds around 2,000,000 clones, with under 95% as singletons. The data belong to a study of shared clonotypes between healthy human individuals. Naive CD8 populations comprised CD45RO-negative cells positively selected for CCR7, excluding terminally differentiated effector memory CD45RA+ cells.

Overall study findings and caveats: Generation probabilities of non-shared clonotypes were lower (relative to those shared by all four donors). Among a handful of donors, roughly 5% of naive CD4 clonotypes were found in common.

The chain recombines TRBV28 with TRBJ1-1; D possibly corresponds to TRBD1 (6 bases). The sequenced sample consisted of naive CD8+ T cells from PBMCs. This TCR was recovered from a man aged 18 to 35 in good health. Some clones in this sample may be carry-over from other donors' samples. The CDR3: CASSPLEGGWNTEAFF. The CDR3, as DNA: TGTGCCAGCAGTCCCTTGGAGGGGGGATGGAACACTGAAGCTTTCTTT.